These 21 T cell receptor beta chains were sequenced from one sample in a study of shared clonotypes between healthy human individuals. Clones were sequenced by immunoSEQ multiplex PCR, and TCRdb holds only the in-frame ones, with some missing. The sample lists over 1.4 million clones; around 95% were seen once. The sequencing sample was made of naive CD4+ T cells sorted from blood. Subset defined: CD45RA+ positively selected. These TCRs come from a man aged 25-40 years in good health.

The J gene is TRBJ1-1, the V gene TRBV29-1; D unresolved. The V end lost 6 bases, the J end lost 1 base, and 12 bases lay between the germline ends. This CDR3 comprises 13 residues. Germline V CDR1 and CDR2: SQVTM, ANQGSEA. CDR3 in amino acids: CSVEKQKNTEAFF. CDR3 DNA sequence: TGCAGCGTCGAGAAACAGAAGAACACTGAAGCTTTCTTT.

This chain connects TRBV5-1 to TRBJ2-2, with D perhaps TRBD1 (6 bases). Germline CDR1 reads SGHRS; CDR2 reads YFSETQ. Between the trimmed V and J ends, which lost 8 bases and 6 bases, there was a span of 17 bases. The CDR3 loop spans 14 amino acids. The CDR3 protein is CASAPGAVAGELFF. In DNA, the CDR3 is TGCGCCAGTGCCCCAGGGGCTGTAGCCGGGGAGCTGTTTTTT.

This chain joins TRBV7-9 and TRBJ1-5, with a tentative D call TRBD1 (5 bases). CDR3 size: 16 residues. V was trimmed by 1 base and J by 0 bases, leaving 10 bases between them. The germline V gene has CDR1 SEHNR and CDR2 FQNEAQ (reference sequence). CDR3 DNA: TGTGCCAGCAGCTTAGGGGGGGAGTATAGCAATCAGCCCCAGCATTTT. Its translation is CASSLGGEYSNQPQHF.

The chain uses TRBV7-2 and TRBJ2-1; 10 bases line up with TRBD2. This CDR3 is built from 16 residues. Trimming cost V 5 bases and J 6 bases; bases outside gene matches: 10. Per the germline V gene, CDR1 is SGHTA and CDR2 is FQGNSA. Here the CDR3 reads CASSPSSLAGANEQFF. The CDR3 bases are TGTGCCAGCAGCCCAAGTTCTCTAGCGGGAGCCAATGAGCAGTTCTTC.

The V call is TRBV7-2, the J call TRBJ2-7, with TRBD1 matching over 10 bases. Germline CDR1 is SGHTA and CDR2 is FQGNSA. CDR3 length: 14 amino acids. With V trimmed by 1 base and J by 7 bases, 4 bases remained unmatched. The CDR3 here is CASSLEKDRGEQYF. The CDR3 DNA follows: TGTGCCAGCAGCTTAGAAAAGGACAGGGGGGAGCAGTACTTC.

V usage is TRBV7-8 and J usage is TRBJ2-1, with D unclear. The germline CDR1 and CDR2 sequences are SGHVS and FQNEAQ. Trimming took 5 bases from V and 0 from J, leaving 14 bases between them. This CDR3 is built from 16 residues. The CDR3, as DNA: TGTGCCAGCAGCGTACTGACCTGGAGCTCCTACAATGAGCAGTTCTTC. This encodes CASSVLTWSSYNEQFF.

This clone was observed a single time. A junction boundary mismatches the germline segment, possibly from a read error. The V and J genes are TRBV2 and TRBJ2-2, with D perhaps matching TRBD2 (6 bases). Germline loops: CDR1 SNHLY, CDR2 FYNNEI. CDR3 length equals 16 residues. Written as DNA, the CDR3 is TGCCCAATTCGACGAGTAGGCGGGACCCATCTAGGGGAGCTGTTTTTT. Residues: CPIRRVGGTHLGELFF. Full variable domain (remainder filled in from reference TRBV2 and TRBJ2-2): EPEVTQTPSHQVTQMGQEVILRCVPISNHLYFYWYRQILGQKVEFLVSFYNNEISEKSEIFDDQFSVERPDGSNFTLKIRSTKLEDSAMYFCPIRRVGGTHLGELFFGEGSRLTVL.

This clone was counted once. This chain joins TRBV29-1 and TRBJ2-7; weak D call: TRBD2 (6 bases). The CDR3 spans 12 residues. The germline V gene encodes CDR1 SQVTM and CDR2 ANQGSEA. Trimming stripped 4 bases from V and 3 bases from J, with 10 bases between. CDR3 sequence reads: CSVVVGGYEQYF. The CDR3 DNA sequence: TGCAGCGTTGTCGTGGGGGGCTACGAGCAGTACTTC.

This chain links TRBV11-2 with TRBJ2-7; 8 nucleotides line up with TRBD2. CDR3 length equals 16 residues. Germline V gives CDR1 SGHAT, CDR2 FQNNGV. Trimming cost V 5 bases and J 5 bases; bases outside gene matches: 14. CDR3 DNA sequence: TGTGCCAGCAGCCCCTATACAAGCGGGAGAGGACACGAGCAGTACTTC. It yields the protein CASSPYTSGRGHEQYF.

This clone was observed once. This chain connects TRBV7-7 to TRBJ2-5; TRBD2 is a possible D gene (6 bases). Trimming removed 3 bases at V and 5 bases at J, with 16 bases between. The CDR3 extends over 15 amino acids. Germline V gene lookup returns CDR1 SSHAT and CDR2 FNYEAQ (reference sequence). CDR3 in amino acids: CASSFGGSPGETQYF. CDR3 bases: TGTGCCAGCAGCTTCGGAGGGTCCCCCGGGGAGACCCAGTACTTC.

The chain recombines TRBV5-1 with TRBJ2-5; unclear D gene. The germline V and J ends were trimmed by 0 bases and 3 bases, with 9 bases remaining between them. Germline V gives CDR1 SGHRS, CDR2 YFSETQ. The CDR3 runs to 14 residues. The chain's CDR3 is CASSLATPEETQYF. DNA of the CDR3: TGCGCCAGCAGCTTGGCTACGCCAGAAGAGACCCAGTACTTC.

The V and J genes are TRBV29-1 and TRBJ2-7; D unclear. CDR3 length: 11 amino acids. Looked up from germline, CDR1 is SQVTM and CDR2 is ANQGSEA. V was pared by 2 bases and J by 1 base, with 3 bases between. For the CDR3, the DNA is TGCAGCGTTGAAAAGTCCTACGAGCAGTACTTC. Encoded protein: CSVEKSYEQYF.

CDR3 sequence (DNA): TGTGCCAGCAGCGTAGGACAGGGCGGAGGTTCCGAGCAGTACTTC. Encoded protein: CASSVGQGGGSEQYF. The rearrangement uses TRBV9 and TRBJ2-7; 7 bases map to TRBD1. V trimming: 0 bases; J trimming: 6 bases; junction bases outside the gene matches: 9. The V gene's germline CDR1 is SGDLS and CDR2 YYNGEE. This CDR3 is built from 15 residues. The full variable domain, rest sourced from reference TRBV9 and TRBJ2-7, is DSGVTQTPKHLITATGQRVTLRCSPRSGDLSVYWYQQSLDQGLQFLIQYYNGEERAKGNILERFSAQQFPDLHSELNLSSLELGDSALYFCASSVGQGGGSEQYFGPGTRLTVT.

The CDR3 nucleotides read TGTGCCAGCAGCTCGCGTTTAGACAATGAGCAGTTCTTC. Its translation: CASSSRLDNEQFF. The rearrangement links TRBV7-6 to TRBJ2-1; D not resolved. The CDR3 is 13 residues long. CDR1 is SGHVS and CDR2 is FNYEAQ in the germline V gene. The germline V and J ends were trimmed by 4 bases and 5 bases, with 9 bases remaining between them. Drawing the rest from reference TRBV7-6 and TRBJ2-1, the complete variable domain is GAGVSQSPRYKVTKRGQDVALRCDPISGHVSLYWYRQALGQGPEFLTYFNYEAQQDKSGLPNDRFSAERPEGSISTLTIQRTEQRDSAMYRCASSSRLDNEQFFGPGTRLTVL.

This CDR3 reads CASSYSSSSDTQYF. CDR3 bases: TGTGCCAGCAGTTACTCGTCCAGCTCCGATACGCAGTATTTT. The V gene is TRBV6-5, the J gene TRBJ2-3; D remains unclear. The CDR3 covers 14 residues. Germline V gene sequence: CDR1 MNHEY, CDR2 SVGAGI. Trimming took off 0 bases at V and 6 bases at J, with 10 bases between the two ends.

This chain joins TRBV9 and TRBJ1-6; TRBD1 matches at 8 bases. The V and J ends lost 0 bases and 8 bases, in that order; junction bases with no gene match: 10. The germline gives CDR1 SGDLS, CDR2 YYNGEE. The CDR3 is 17 residues long. CDR3 sequence: CASSVASRTGTDSPLHF. CDR3 nucleotide sequence: TGTGCCAGCAGCGTAGCTTCTCGGACAGGGACGGATTCACCCCTCCACTTT.

The chain employs TRBV5-1 and TRBJ2-1; perhaps TRBD2 as D (5 bases). This CDR3 has 18 amino acids. Trimming cost V 2 bases and J 7 bases, with 25 bases left between them. CDR1 and CDR2 from the germline V gene are SGHRS and YFSETQ. The CDR3 sequence: CASSFGPTGISYGNEQFF. In DNA, the CDR3 is TGCGCCAGCAGCTTTGGACCAACCGGGATCAGCTATGGAAATGAGCAGTTCTTC.

The genes are TRBV11-2 and TRBJ2-1, with 9 bases matching TRBD2. Losses at the gene ends were 3 bases for V and 8 bases for J; bases not matched to a gene: 8. Germline-derived CDR1 and CDR2 are SGHAT and FQNNGV. This CDR3 is 15 amino acids long. The CDR3 nucleotides read TGTGCCAGCAGCTTTTCCCCGGGACTAGCCGATGAGCAGTTCTTC. Residues: CASSFSPGLADEQFF. The full variable domain, completed using reference TRBV11-2 and TRBJ2-1, is EAGVAQSPRYKIIEKRQSVAFWCNPISGHATLYWYQQILGQGPKLLIQFQNNGVVDDSQLPKDRFSAERLKGVDSTLKIQPAKLEDSAVYLCASSFSPGLADEQFFGPGTRLTVL.

The chain carries TRBV19 and TRBJ1-2; D is unresolved. Germline CDR1 is LNHDA and CDR2 is SQIVND (reference sequence). CDR3 length equals 12 residues. Deletions cut 5 bases from V and 0 bases from J, with 4 bases between. For the CDR3, the DNA is TGTGCCAGTAGTGGAGCTAACTATGGCTACACCTTC. Translated, it gives CASSGANYGYTF.

J is TRBJ1-2 and V is TRBV19, with D possibly TRBD1 on 5 matching bases. Germline lookup yields CDR1 LNHDA and CDR2 SQIVND (reference sequence). Deletions cut 3 bases from V and 6 bases from J, with 8 bases between. CDR3 length equals 12 residues. The CDR3 nucleotides read TGTGCCAGTAGTATCCAGGGAGATGGCTACACCTTC. It translates to CASSIQGDGYTF.

This rearrangement joins TRBV5-1 to TRBJ2-5; D is unclear. The CDR3 consists of 14 residues. Trimming stripped 0 bases from V and 5 bases from J, with 11 bases between. Germline loops: CDR1 SGHRS, CDR2 YFSETQ. The CDR3 is CASSLEGGIETQYF. CDR3 DNA: TGCGCCAGCAGCTTGGAGGGTGGAATCGAGACCCAGTACTTC. Full variable domain (rest looked up from reference TRBV5-1 and TRBJ2-5): KAGVTQTPRYLIKTRGQQVTLSCSPISGHRSVSWYQQTPGQGLQFLFEYFSETQRNKGNFPGRFSGRQFSNSRSEMNVSTLELGDSALYLCASSLEGGIETQYFGPGTRLLVL.